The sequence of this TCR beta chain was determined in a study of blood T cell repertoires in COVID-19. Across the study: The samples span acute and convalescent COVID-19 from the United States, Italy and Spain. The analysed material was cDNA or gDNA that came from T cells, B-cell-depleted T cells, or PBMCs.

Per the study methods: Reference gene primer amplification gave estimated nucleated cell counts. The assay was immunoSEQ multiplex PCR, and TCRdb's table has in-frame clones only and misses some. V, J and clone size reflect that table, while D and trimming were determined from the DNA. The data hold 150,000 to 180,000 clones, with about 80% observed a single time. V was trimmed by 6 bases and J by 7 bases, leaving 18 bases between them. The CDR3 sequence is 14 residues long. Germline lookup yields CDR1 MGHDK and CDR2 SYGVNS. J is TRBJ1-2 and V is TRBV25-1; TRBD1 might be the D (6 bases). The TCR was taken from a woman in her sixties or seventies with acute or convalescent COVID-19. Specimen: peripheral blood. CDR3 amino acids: CASSRGGHLGGYTF. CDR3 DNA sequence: TGTGCCAGCAGCCGAGGGGGACACCTTGGTGGCTACACCTTC.